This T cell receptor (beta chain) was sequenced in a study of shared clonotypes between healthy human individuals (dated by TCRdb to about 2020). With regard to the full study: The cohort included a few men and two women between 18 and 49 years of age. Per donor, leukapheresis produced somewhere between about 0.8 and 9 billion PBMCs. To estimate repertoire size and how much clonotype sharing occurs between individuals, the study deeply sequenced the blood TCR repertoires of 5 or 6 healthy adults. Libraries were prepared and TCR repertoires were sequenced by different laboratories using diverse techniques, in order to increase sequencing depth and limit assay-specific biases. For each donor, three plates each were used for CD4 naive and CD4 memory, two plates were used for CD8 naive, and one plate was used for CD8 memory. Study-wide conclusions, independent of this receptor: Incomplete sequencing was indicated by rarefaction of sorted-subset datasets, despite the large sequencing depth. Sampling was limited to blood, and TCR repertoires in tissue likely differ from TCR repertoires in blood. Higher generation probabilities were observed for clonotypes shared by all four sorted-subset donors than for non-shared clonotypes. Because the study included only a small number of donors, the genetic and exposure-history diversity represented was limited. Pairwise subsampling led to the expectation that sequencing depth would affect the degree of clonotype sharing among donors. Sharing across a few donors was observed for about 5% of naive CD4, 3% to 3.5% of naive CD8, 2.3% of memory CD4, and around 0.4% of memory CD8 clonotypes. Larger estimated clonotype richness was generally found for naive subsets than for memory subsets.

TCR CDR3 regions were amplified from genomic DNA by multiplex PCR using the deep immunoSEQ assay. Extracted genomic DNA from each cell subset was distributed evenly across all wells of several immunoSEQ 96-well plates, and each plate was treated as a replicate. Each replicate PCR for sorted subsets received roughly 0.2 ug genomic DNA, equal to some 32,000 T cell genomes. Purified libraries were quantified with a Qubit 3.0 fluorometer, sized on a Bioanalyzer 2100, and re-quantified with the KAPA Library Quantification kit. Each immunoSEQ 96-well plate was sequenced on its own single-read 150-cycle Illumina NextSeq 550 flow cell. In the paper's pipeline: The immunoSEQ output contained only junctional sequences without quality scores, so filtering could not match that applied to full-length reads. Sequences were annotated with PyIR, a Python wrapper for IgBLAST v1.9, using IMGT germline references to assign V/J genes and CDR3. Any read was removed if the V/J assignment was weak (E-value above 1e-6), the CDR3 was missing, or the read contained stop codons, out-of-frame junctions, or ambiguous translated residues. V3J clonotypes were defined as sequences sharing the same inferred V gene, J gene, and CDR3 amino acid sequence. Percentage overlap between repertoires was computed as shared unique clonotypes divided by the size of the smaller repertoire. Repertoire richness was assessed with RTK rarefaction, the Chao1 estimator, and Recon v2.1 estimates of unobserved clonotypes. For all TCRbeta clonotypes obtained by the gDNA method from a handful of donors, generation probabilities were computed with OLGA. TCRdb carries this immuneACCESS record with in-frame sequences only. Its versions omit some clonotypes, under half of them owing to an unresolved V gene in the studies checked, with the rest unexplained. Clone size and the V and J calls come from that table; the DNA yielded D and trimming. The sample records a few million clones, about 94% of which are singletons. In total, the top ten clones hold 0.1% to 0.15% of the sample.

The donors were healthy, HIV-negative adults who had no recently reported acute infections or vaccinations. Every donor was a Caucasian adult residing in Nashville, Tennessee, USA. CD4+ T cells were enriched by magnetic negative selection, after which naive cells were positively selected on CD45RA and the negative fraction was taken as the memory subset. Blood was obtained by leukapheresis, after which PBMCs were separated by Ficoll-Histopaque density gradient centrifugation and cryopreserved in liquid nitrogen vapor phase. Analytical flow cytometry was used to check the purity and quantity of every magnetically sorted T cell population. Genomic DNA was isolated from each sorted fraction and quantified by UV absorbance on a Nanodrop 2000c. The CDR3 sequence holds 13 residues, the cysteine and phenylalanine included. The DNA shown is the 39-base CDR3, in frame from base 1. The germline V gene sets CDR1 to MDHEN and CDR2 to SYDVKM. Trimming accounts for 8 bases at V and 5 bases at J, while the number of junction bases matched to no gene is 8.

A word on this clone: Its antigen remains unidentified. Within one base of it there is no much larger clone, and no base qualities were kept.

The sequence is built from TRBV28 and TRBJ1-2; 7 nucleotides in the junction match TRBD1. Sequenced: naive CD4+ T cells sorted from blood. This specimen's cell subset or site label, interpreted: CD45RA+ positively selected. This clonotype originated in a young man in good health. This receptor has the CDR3 CASVPGGGYGYTF. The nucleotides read TGTGCCAGCGTACCAGGGGGAGGGTATGGCTACACCTTC.